Listed below are T cell receptor beta chains from one sample, sequenced in a study of cytomegalovirus exposure and HLA in healthy donors. The method was immunoSEQ multiplex PCR; TCRdb's version includes in-frame clones alone and lacks a portion of them. The sample lists about 110,000 clones; about four fifths were seen once. The sample taken for sequencing was PBMCs. Receptors were obtained from a woman aged 25 to 45 in good health and CMV-seronegative. Both conserved end residues are part of each CDR3.

v_call,j_call,cdr3_aa
TRBV11-2,TRBJ2-5,CASSLSRGTQETQYF
TRBV15,TRBJ1-3,CATSRDRGKGNTIYF
TRBV20-1,TRBJ2-7,CSAGQYEQYF
TRBV29-1,TRBJ1-1,CSVEGGRAEAFF
TRBV5-1,TRBJ2-1,CASSTLSWYNEQFF
TRBV19,TRBJ1-5,CASSTPQGNQPQHF
TRBV19,TRBJ2-3,CASSTSTSTDTQYF
TRBV27,TRBJ1-6,CASSDRPAYNSPLHF
TRBV6-1,TRBJ1-5,CASRVAGRNQPQHF
TRBV11-2,TRBJ2-3,CASSRRGGTLLRTDTQYF
TRBV6-1,TRBJ2-1,CASNPGQSYNEQFF
TRBV25-1,.,CASSAPGTGDEQYF
TRBV28,TRBJ2-4,CASSEGVKNIQYF
TRBV5-1,TRBJ2-2,CASSSLGWEQNTGELFF
TRBV29-1,TRBJ1-4,CSGAQGSEKLFF
TRBV7-2,TRBJ2-7,CASSHSYEQYF
TRBV4-1,TRBJ2-7,CASSQGFRGIGYEQYF
TRBV7-9,TRBJ2-7,CSSSHSGREGKRDEQYF
TRBV14,TRBJ1-1,CASSQQGALNTEAFF
TRBV19,TRBJ2-1,CASSIGSGSYNEQFF
TRBV11-2,TRBJ2-7,CASSPYPGGQFYEQYF
TRBV5-1,TRBJ2-1,CASSAGTGRRNEQFF
TRBV18,.,CASSRGLANYEQYF
TRBV5-5,TRBJ2-4,CASSIQAEKNIQYF
TRBV4-2,TRBJ2-7,CASSQDLGPEQYF
TRBV11-3,TRBJ2-1,CASSLDVSAGGNYNEQFF
TRBV6-6,TRBJ2-2,CASLFPVGLNTGGLFF
TRBV6-6,TRBJ2-7,CASSYSQVYEQYF
TRBV7-8,TRBJ2-7,CASSPETSGRVSSYEQYF
TRBV7-9,TRBJ1-1,CASSSRQGKNTEAFF
TRBV5-1,TRBJ2-2,CASSLPGGRSGELFF
TRBV5-3,TRBJ1-1,CARSARQTEAFF
TRBV6-4,TRBJ1-1,CASSERRDRGMEWEAFF
TRBV19,TRBJ2-5,CASSIDRETQYF
TRBV6-1,TRBJ2-1,CATIIPGQGGGEQFF
TRBV9,TRBJ2-1,CASSVALGGASTNEQFF
TRBV18,TRBJ2-7,CASSKAERDEQYF